These 29 T cell receptor beta chains came from one sample sequenced in a study of T-cell memory formation after mild COVID-19. TCRdb passed the 5' RACE reads through MiXCR, listing each CDR3 protein once. This sample yields a few hundred thousand distinct CDR3 sequences, of which 9.4% are seen a single time; 20% to 25% belongs to the top ten. Sequencing was performed on PBMCs or a T cell subset sorted from them (not recorded which). The receptors were sampled from a man aged 18 to 35 who had mild COVID-19 (a few samples of this study predate the infection). Cell type and time point are not known.

V and J are TRBV4-1 and TRBJ2-7, with D possibly TRBD1 on 6 matching bases. Trimming pared 2 bases from V and 4 bases from J, leaving 18 bases between. Germline V CDR1 and CDR2: MGHRA, YSYEKL. The CDR3 covers 16 residues. The CDR3 here is CASSQHSGAPIYEQYV. CDR3 coding DNA: TGCGCCAGCAGCCAACATTCAGGGGCGCCAATATACGAGCAGTACGTC.

This clonotype was found a few times. The chain employs TRBV6-1 and TRBJ1-2; D gene unclear. The CDR3 consists of 11 residues. CDR1 is MNHNS and CDR2 is SASEGT in the germline V gene. Trimming took 1 base from V and 9 from J, leaving 6 bases between them. CDR3 sequence: CASSEEGSYTF. CDR3 DNA sequence: TGTGCCAGCAGTGAAGAGGGCAGCTACACCTTC.

This rearrangement joins TRBV11-2 to TRBJ2-2; 8 bases are shared with TRBD1. From germline, CDR1 is SGHAT and CDR2 FQNNGV. V shed 1 base and J 7 bases; nucleotides not matched to a gene: 5. This CDR3 region has 15 residues. For the CDR3, the DNA is TGTGCCAGCAGCTTAGTTGCAGGGGGCGGCGGGGAGCTGTTTTTT. The encoded protein is CASSLVAGGGGELFF.

The genes are TRBV5-1 and TRBJ2-7; 7 bases fit TRBD1. The germline V gene encodes CDR1 SGHRS and CDR2 YFSETQ. The V and J ends lost 2 bases and 6 bases, in that order; junction bases with no gene match: 5. The CDR3 totals 13 residues. CDR3 amino acids: CASSLSYRGEQYV. The CDR3 DNA sequence: TGCGCCAGCAGCTTATCATACAGGGGCGAGCAGTACGTC.

The rearrangement links TRBV10-3 to TRBJ2-5, with 10 bases matching TRBD2. CDR1 is ENHRY, CDR2 SYGVKD, per germline. Trimming removed 2 bases from V and 7 bases from J; junction bases left unmatched: 7. There are 15 residues in the CDR3. The DNA for the CDR3 is TGTGCCATCAGTGAGGCGGGACTAGCGCTAGGGACCCAGTACTTC. It is translated as CAISEAGLALGTQYF.

This chain uses TRBV7-6 with TRBJ2-5; D is unclear. CDR3 length: 13 amino acids. CDR1 and CDR2 (germline): SGHVS, FNYEAQ. Trimming removed 5 bases from V and 0 bases from J, with 7 bases in between. The CDR3 reads CASSLTYQETQYF. CDR3 sequence (DNA): TGTGCCAGCAGCCTGACGTACCAAGAGACCCAGTACTTC.

This clonotype was seen a handful of times. The V gene is TRBV6-1, the J gene TRBJ2-3, with 7 bases that match TRBD2. Germline values: CDR1 MNHNS, CDR2 SASEGT. The CDR3 consists of 13 residues. The V segment lost 8 bases and the J segment 1 base; nucleotides outside the gene matches: 3. The CDR3 bases are TGTGCCAGCTGCACTAGCGGCACAGATACGCAGTATTTT. It is translated as CASCTSGTDTQYF.

This clonotype has only one observation. CDR3: CASDFRETQYF. CDR3 nucleotide sequence: TGTGCCAGCGACTTCCGGGAGACCCAGTACTTC. V gene TRBV3-1 combines with J gene TRBJ2-5; unclear D gene. Germline loops: CDR1 LGHDT, CDR2 YNNKEL (reference sequence). The V end was cut by 8 bases, the J end by 5 bases, with 9 bases between. The CDR3 consists of 11 residues.

The chain uses TRBV29-1 and TRBJ1-1, with 8 bases matching TRBD1. There are 13 residues in the CDR3. Germline V gene lookup returns CDR1 SQVTM and CDR2 ANQGSEA. As DNA, the CDR3 is TGCACCATCACGGGGCAGGGGGCTACTGAAGCTTTCTTT. Translation: CTITGQGATEAFF.

This chain uses TRBV7-2 with TRBJ2-1; weak D call: TRBD2 (6 bases). There are 15 residues in the CDR3. Germline V gene sequence: CDR1 SGHTA, CDR2 FQGNSA. V dropped 0 bases and J dropped 6 bases, with 12 bases sitting between them. CDR3 amino acids: CASSLASGTPNEQFF. The DNA for the CDR3 is TGTGCCAGCAGCTTAGCTAGCGGCACCCCCAATGAGCAGTTCTTC. Supplemented by reference TRBV7-2 and TRBJ2-1, the full variable domain reads GAGVSQSPSNKVTEKGKDVELRCDPISGHTALYWYRQSLGQGLEFLIYFQGNSAPDKSGLPSDRFSAERTGGSVSTLTIQRTQQEDSAVYLCASSLASGTPNEQFFGPGTRLTVL.

The chain couples TRBV20-1 to TRBJ2-5, with D perhaps given as TRBD1 or TRBD2 (6 bases each). V was pared by 2 bases and J by 5 bases, with 15 bases between. The CDR3 contains 14 residues. The germline V gene has CDR1 DFQATT and CDR2 SNEGSKA (reference sequence). CDR3 residues: CSARRGETGETQYF. The CDR3, as DNA: TGCAGTGCTAGAAGGGGGGAAACTGGTGAGACCCAGTACTTC.

This clonotype was observed a handful of times. This rearrangement joins TRBV6-2 or TRBV6-3 to TRBJ2-7; 12 nucleotides match TRBD1. V lost 7 bases, J lost 5 bases, and 12 bases stayed unmatched. Germline CDR1 is MNHEY and CDR2 is SVGEGT. The CDR3 loop spans 16 amino acids. CDR3 residues: CASTSLRDRGLNEQYV. Written as DNA, the CDR3 is TGTGCCAGCACCTCATTGAGGGACAGGGGGCTCAACGAGCAGTACGTC.

The rearrangement links TRBV5-1 to TRBJ2-2, with D perhaps given as TRBD1 or TRBD2 (5 bases each). CDR3 length equals 14 residues. Trimming cost V 4 bases and J 4 bases, with 11 bases left between them. The germline gives CDR1 SGHRS, CDR2 YFSETQ. The CDR3 spells CASSHGDGTGELFF. In DNA form, the CDR3 reads TGCGCCAGCAGCCACGGGGACGGCACCGGGGAGCTGTTTTTT.

This chain joins TRBV25-1 and TRBJ2-5; 9 positions agree with TRBD1. V was clipped by 7 bases and J by 2 bases; unmatched bases: 8. CDR1 is MGHDK, CDR2 SYGVNS, per germline. This CDR3 is 15 amino acids long. The CDR3 sequence: CASTSLQGAQETQYF. The CDR3 DNA is TGTGCCAGCACTTCATTACAGGGGGCTCAAGAGACCCAGTACTTC.

This clonotype was counted at least ten times. This chain joins TRBV7-2 and TRBJ2-1; D ambiguous. V was clipped by 3 bases and J by 0 bases, with 6 bases between them. Per germline, CDR1 SGHTA and CDR2 FQGNSA. The CDR3 is made up of 14 amino acids. CDR3 in amino acids: CASSFIYSYNEQFF. In DNA, the CDR3 is TGTGCCAGCAGCTTTATTTACTCCTACAATGAGCAGTTCTTC.

The rearrangement joins TRBV4-1 to TRBJ2-5; D gene ambiguous. The ends were cut back, 1 base at V and 7 bases at J, with 10 bases in the middle. The CDR3 spans 13 residues. Germline CDR1 is MGHRA and CDR2 is YSYEKL. CDR3 sequence reads: CASSQGSIGTQYF. CDR3 DNA sequence: TGCGCCAGCAGCCAAGGTAGTATCGGGACCCAGTACTTC.

This clonotype was recorded many times. CDR3 region: CASRIGGNEQFF. The CDR3 DNA sequence: TGCGCCAGCAGAATAGGGGGGAATGAGCAGTTCTTC. The chain carries TRBV5-1 and TRBJ2-1; D is tentatively TRBD1 or TRBD2 (6 bases each). Germline V lookup: CDR1 SGHRS, CDR2 YFSETQ. With 5 bases removed from V and 7 bases from J, the gap between germline ends came to 10 bases. The CDR3 is 12 amino acids. The variable domain in full, with the rest retrieved from reference TRBV5-1 and TRBJ2-1, is KAGVTQTPRYLIKTRGQQVTLSCSPISGHRSVSWYQQTPGQGLQFLFEYFSETQRNKGNFPGRFSGRQFSNSRSEMNVSTLELGDSALYLCASRIGGNEQFFGPGTRLTVL.

This clonotype has a count of ten or more. The chain combines TRBV5-1 with TRBJ2-1; no definite D call. The CDR3 length is 12 residues. Germline V CDR1 and CDR2: SGHRS, YFSETQ. The V end was cut by 3 bases, the J end by 13 bases, with 14 bases between. The CDR3 DNA sequence: TGCGCCAGCAGCTCGAGCGTGGACGGTCAGTTCTTC. Translating it yields CASSSSVDGQFF. Together with reference TRBV5-1 and TRBJ2-1, the CDR3 gives the full variable domain: KAGVTQTPRYLIKTRGQQVTLSCSPISGHRSVSWYQQTPGQGLQFLFEYFSETQRNKGNFPGRFSGRQFSNSRSEMNVSTLELGDSALYLCASSSSVDGQFFGPGTRLTVL.

The rearrangement uses TRBV7-3 and TRBJ2-3, with a tentative D call TRBD2 (6 bases). The V end was cut by 5 bases, the J end by 5 bases, with 20 bases between. CDR1 is SGHTA, CDR2 FQGTGA, per germline. This CDR3 comprises 16 residues. For the CDR3, the DNA is TGTGCCAGCAGCCAACACCCCAAGTCCGGGGGAGATACGCAGTATTTT. Amino acids: CASSQHPKSGGDTQYF.

This clonotype was detected only a few times. This chain links TRBV12-3 or TRBV12-4 with TRBJ1-1, with D possibly TRBD1 on 5 matching bases. CDR3 length: 13 amino acids. Between the trimmed V and J ends, which lost 3 bases and 3 bases, there was a span of 8 bases. CDR3 region: CASSFLRDTEAFF. The CDR3 nucleotides are TGTGCCAGCAGTTTTCTCAGGGACACTGAAGCTTTCTTT.

The chain carries TRBV5-1 and TRBJ2-3; 10 nucleotides line up with TRBD2. This CDR3 has 16 amino acids. V trimming: 0 bases; J trimming: 4 bases; junction bases outside the gene matches: 5. Germline V gene lookup returns CDR1 SGHRS and CDR2 YFSETQ. CDR3 residues: CASSLEVAGGSDTQYF. The CDR3 coding sequence is TGCGCCAGCAGCTTGGAGGTAGCGGGGGGCTCAGATACGCAGTATTTT. The full variable domain, with the rest looked up from reference TRBV5-1 and TRBJ2-3, is KAGVTQTPRYLIKTRGQQVTLSCSPISGHRSVSWYQQTPGQGLQFLFEYFSETQRNKGNFPGRFSGRQFSNSRSEMNVSTLELGDSALYLCASSLEVAGGSDTQYFGPGTRLTVL.

The rearrangement uses TRBV18 and TRBJ2-3; no clear D. The V gene lost 0 bases and the J gene lost 8 bases, with 18 bases spanning the gap. Germline V lookup: CDR1 KGHSH, CDR2 LQKENI. The CDR3 is 16 amino acids. The chain's CDR3 is CASSPPMELAFSTQYF. Here the CDR3 DNA reads TGTGCCAGCTCACCACCAATGGAGCTCGCTTTTAGTACGCAGTATTTT.

The chain uses TRBV7-9 and TRBJ2-5, with D unclear. From germline, CDR1 is SEHNR and CDR2 FQNEAQ (reference sequence). The CDR3 consists of 8 residues. Trimming pared 2 bases from V and 14 bases from J, leaving 3 bases between. The CDR3 DNA reads as TGTGCCAGCAGCTTACCTTACTTC. Translation: CASSLPYF. The complete variable domain, with remaining parts taken from reference TRBV7-9 and TRBJ2-5, reads DTGVSQNPRHKITKRGQNVTFRCDPISEHNRLYWYRQTLGQGPEFLTYFQNEAQLEKSRLLSDRFSAERPKGSFSTLEIQRTEQGDSAMYLCASSLPYFGPGTRLLVL.

This clonotype was seen ten or more times. This rearrangement joins TRBV7-6 to TRBJ1-1; no definite D call. The CDR3 consists of 14 residues. CDR1 is SGHVS, CDR2 FNYEAQ, per germline. Trimming removed 5 bases at V and 0 bases at J, with 10 bases between. The CDR3 region is CASSPQGMNTEAFF. CDR3 DNA: TGTGCCAGCAGCCCGCAAGGAATGAACACTGAAGCTTTCTTT.

This clonotype appeared many times. The chain links TRBV5-1 to TRBJ1-4; 8 nucleotides line up with TRBD1. Trimming cost V 3 bases and J 4 bases; bases outside gene matches: 5. Germline lookup yields CDR1 SGHRS and CDR2 YFSETQ. The CDR3 extends over 15 amino acids. The CDR3 reads CASSSGQGSNEKLFF. CDR3 in DNA: TGCGCCAGCAGCTCCGGACAGGGCAGTAATGAAAAACTGTTTTTT.

This rearrangement joins TRBV12-3 or TRBV12-4 to TRBJ1-5, with D hard to call. The CDR3 is 15 residues long. Trimming left V 2 bases short and J 2 bases short, with 10 bases between. The CDR3 sequence is CASSLFRSRNQPQHF. Written as DNA, the CDR3 is TGTGCCAGCAGTTTATTCCGCAGCCGCAATCAGCCCCAGCATTTT.

V is TRBV11-2 and J is TRBJ2-5, with a possible D match to TRBD1 (6 bases). Trimming pared 5 bases from V and 5 bases from J, leaving 15 bases between. CDR3 length equals 14 residues. Germline lookup yields CDR1 SGHAT and CDR2 FQNNGV. The CDR3, as DNA: TGTGCCAGCAGCACTACAGGGCAGGGGGAGACCCAGTACTTC. Protein sequence: CASSTTGQGETQYF.

This chain connects TRBV4-3 to TRBJ2-3, with 9 positions matching TRBD1. V lost 5 bases and J lost 0; bases outside the gene matches: 6. Germline assignment: CDR1 LGHNA and CDR2 YSLEER. The CDR3 spans 16 residues. CDR3: CASSYRTGASTDTQYF. CDR3 bases: TGCGCCAGCAGCTACCGGACAGGGGCAAGCACAGATACGCAGTATTTT.

This clonotype was observed a few times. The chain uses TRBV2 and TRBJ2-2; the D gene is possibly TRBD2 (5 bases). Germline V gene lookup returns CDR1 SNHLY and CDR2 FYNNEI. CDR3 length: 13 residues. Trimming pared 3 bases from V and 4 bases from J, leaving 6 bases between. The CDR3 reads CASSDEGTGELFF. CDR3 sequence (DNA): TGTGCCAGCAGTGACGAGGGCACCGGGGAGCTGTTTTTT.